These 26 T cell receptor beta chains were all obtained from the same sample, sequenced in a study of T cells expressing NK-cell markers (dated by TCRdb to 2019 to 2021). Libraries were constructed by 5' RACE. Sequenced using an Illumina HiSeq 2000. With the reads reprocessed by TCRdb, a single entry stands for each CDR3 protein sequence and no DNA is reported. The table held for this sample gives about 430,000 distinct CDR3 sequences. The ten biggest clones cover 1.4% to 1.5% of the sample. Sample: blood T cells: a sorted CD56 or NKG2C T cell subset, CD4+ or CD8+ T cells, or bulk PBMC T cells (not recorded which). Source of these receptors: a woman aged 50 to 60 in good health. Donor details come from another sample of the same person, matched by shared clones.

The chain has TRBV3-1 and TRBJ2-1; as DNA is missing, the TRBD2 call by TCRdb cannot be tested. The CDR3 contains 18 residues. Germline CDR1 is LGHDT and CDR2 is YNNKEL (reference sequence). The CDR3 loop reads CASSQEPSGTSGSDEQFF.

V usage is TRBV2 and J usage is TRBJ2-2. The V gene's germline CDR1 is SNHLY and CDR2 FYNNEI. The CDR3 contains 13 residues. CDR3 sequence: CASREQLTGELFF.

The V and J genes are TRBV3-1 and TRBJ2-5; no DNA is available, so the TRBD2 call from TCRdb remains unchecked. The CDR3 totals 17 residues. The germline V gene has CDR1 LGHDT and CDR2 YNNKEL (reference sequence). This chain's CDR3 is CASSRGLAGVRQETQYF.

The chain carries TRBV4-2 and TRBJ1-4; TCRdb designates TRBD1, a call that cannot be tested without DNA. The germline CDR1 and CDR2 sequences are LGHNA and YNFKEQ. The CDR3 has 17 amino acids. The CDR3 loop is CASSPWAGGSSGEKLFF.

The J gene is TRBJ2-7, the V gene TRBV20-1; TCRdb lists TRBD1, though no DNA is available to test this call. From germline, CDR1 is DFQATT and CDR2 SNEGSKA (reference sequence). The length of the CDR3 is 12 residues. The CDR3 is CSASYLGGGQYF.

The chain joins TRBV7-2 to TRBJ2-2; checking the TCRdb D call of TRBD2 is not possible without DNA. CDR3 size: 14 residues. The V gene's germline CDR1 is SGHTA and CDR2 FQGNSA. The CDR3 reads CASSPHSGPGELFF.

The CDR3 region is CASSLDASSTDTQYF. The V call is TRBV7-9, the J call TRBJ2-3. In germline, CDR1 is SEHNR, CDR2 FQNEAQ (reference sequence). This CDR3 contains 15 residues.

The CDR3 here is CASSTGVGEQFF. The chain links TRBV27 to TRBJ2-1; TCRdb picks TRBD1, but there is no DNA to check that call. CDR3 length equals 12 residues. The germline V gene has CDR1 MNHEY and CDR2 SMNVEV (reference sequence).

The V call is TRBV12-3 or TRBV12-4, the J call TRBJ2-1; absent DNA, TCRdb's TRBD1 call cannot be checked. The CDR3 spans 13 residues. The CDR3 loop reads CASRAGTSDEQFF.

V is TRBV20-1 and J is TRBJ2-1. The CDR3 runs to 16 residues. Germline assignment: CDR1 DFQATT and CDR2 SNEGSKA (reference sequence). The CDR3 is CSASGDLRSSYNEQFF.

The V and J genes are TRBV12-3 or TRBV12-4 and TRBJ1-5; TCRdb lists TRBD1, though no DNA is available to test this call. The CDR3 has 14 amino acids. CDR3: CASSFLAGGQPQHF.

The genes are TRBV2 and TRBJ2-1; TCRdb designates TRBD1, a call that cannot be tested without DNA. Germline CDR1 SNHLY, CDR2 FYNNEI. This CDR3 contains 15 residues. The chain's CDR3 is CASSGRGTGGNEQFF.

The chain uses TRBV7-2 and TRBJ2-7. The CDR3 loop spans 13 amino acids. The V gene's germline CDR1 is SGHTA and CDR2 FQGNSA. CDR3 protein: CASSLALFHEQYF.

The rearrangement links TRBV5-1 to TRBJ2-3. The CDR3 loop spans 13 amino acids. Germline V gene lookup returns CDR1 SGHRS and CDR2 YFSETQ. Here the CDR3 reads CASSTTMSDTQYF.

The chain employs TRBV5-6 and TRBJ2-2; the TCRdb D gene call, TRBD1, has no DNA to confirm it. This CDR3 contains 16 residues. In germline, CDR1 is SGHDT, CDR2 YYEEEE. Here the CDR3 reads CASSRRTGWRTGELFF. The complete variable domain, with remaining parts taken from reference TRBV5-6 and TRBJ2-2, reads DAGVTQSPTHLIKTRGQQVTLRCSPKSGHDTVSWYQQALGQGPQFIFQYYEEEERQRGNFPDRFSGHQFPNYSSELNVNALLLGDSALYLCASSRRTGWRTGELFFGEGSRLTVL.

The chain combines TRBV4-1 with TRBJ1-1. The CDR3 contains 14 residues. Germline values: CDR1 MGHRA, CDR2 YSYEKL. CDR3 sequence: CASSQPRRSTEAFF.

The chain recombines TRBV12-3 or TRBV12-4 with TRBJ2-3; TCRdb indicates TRBD2, and absent DNA this call remains unverified. This CDR3 spans 16 amino acids. The CDR3 sequence is CASSLYGTSGTDTQYF.

This CDR3 is CASSSGTPGFGRQETQYF. V and J are TRBV7-9 and TRBJ2-5; the TCRdb call, TRBD1, lacks DNA for checking. CDR1 SEHNR and CDR2 FQNEAQ come from the germline V gene (reference sequence). CDR3 length equals 18 residues. Filled out from reference TRBV7-9 and TRBJ2-5, the complete variable domain reads DTGVSQNPRHKITKRGQNVTFRCDPISEHNRLYWYRQTLGQGPEFLTYFQNEAQLEKSRLLSDRFSAERPKGSFSTLEIQRTEQGDSAMYLCASSSGTPGFGRQETQYFGPGTRLLVL.

The rearrangement uses TRBV2 and TRBJ2-3. This CDR3 comprises 13 residues. Per the germline V gene, CDR1 is SNHLY and CDR2 is FYNNEI. The CDR3 loop reads CASSGRVSDTQYF.

The V and J genes are TRBV7-8 and TRBJ2-5. The CDR3 spans 14 residues. Germline assignment: CDR1 SGHVS and CDR2 FQNEAQ. CDR3: CASSVDYYQETQYF. The full variable domain, with the rest looked up from reference TRBV7-8 and TRBJ2-5, is GAGVSQSPRYKVAKRGQDVALRCDPISGHVSLFWYQQALGQGPEFLTYFQNEAQLDKSGLPSDRFFAERPEGSVSTLKIQRTQQEDSAVYLCASSVDYYQETQYFGPGTRLLVL.

V gene TRBV20-1 combines with J gene TRBJ2-1. The CDR3 contains 16 residues. Germline lookup yields CDR1 DFQATT and CDR2 SNEGSKA (reference sequence). CDR3 sequence reads: CSARALLASTYNEQFF.

This chain connects TRBV10-3 to TRBJ1-2; TCRdb names TRBD1, which stays unverified in the absence of DNA. This CDR3 region has 13 residues. Looked up from germline, CDR1 is ENHRY and CDR2 is SYGVKD. The CDR3 protein is CAISELQVYGYTF.

The chain recombines TRBV5-4 with TRBJ2-2; without DNA, the TCRdb call of TRBD2 cannot be checked. This CDR3 is built from 17 residues. Per germline, CDR1 SGHNT and CDR2 YYREEE (reference sequence). CDR3 region: CASSPGTSGSLTGELFF.

V and J are TRBV7-2 and TRBJ1-2. The germline V gene encodes CDR1 SGHTA and CDR2 FQGNSA. CDR3 length equals 14 residues. The CDR3 reads CASSDQTPNYGYTF.

This rearrangement joins TRBV20-1 to TRBJ2-1; TCRdb picks TRBD2, but there is no DNA to check that call. CDR3 length: 14 residues. Germline V gives CDR1 DFQATT, CDR2 SNEGSKA (reference sequence). Here the CDR3 reads CSASPPLGRNEQFF.

This sequence joins TRBV6-1 and TRBJ2-1; the D call from TCRdb, TRBD2, cannot be confirmed without DNA. Germline assignment: CDR1 MNHNS and CDR2 SASEGT. The CDR3 is 14 amino acids. This CDR3 reads CASKPGLAFNEQFF.